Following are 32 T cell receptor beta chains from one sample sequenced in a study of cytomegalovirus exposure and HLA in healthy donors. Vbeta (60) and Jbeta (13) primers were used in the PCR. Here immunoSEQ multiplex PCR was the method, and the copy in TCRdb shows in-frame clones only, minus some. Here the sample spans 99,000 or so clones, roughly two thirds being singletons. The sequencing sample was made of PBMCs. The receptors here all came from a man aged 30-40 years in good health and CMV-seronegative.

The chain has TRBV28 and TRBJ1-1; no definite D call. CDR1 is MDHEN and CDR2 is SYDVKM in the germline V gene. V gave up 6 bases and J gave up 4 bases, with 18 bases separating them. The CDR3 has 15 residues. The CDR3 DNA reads TGTGCCAGCAGGCCACATGAGGGTCTTTTCACTGAAGCTTTCTTT. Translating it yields CASRPHEGLFTEAFF.

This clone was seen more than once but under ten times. The CDR3 nucleotides are TGTGCCAGCTCACCAGGGCTGAACACTGAAGCTTTCTTT. As protein: CASSPGLNTEAFF. This chain uses TRBV18 with TRBJ1-1; no clear D. Germline V CDR1 and CDR2: KGHSH, LQKENI. Between the trimmed V and J ends, which lost 2 bases and 0 bases, there was a span of 4 bases. This CDR3 region has 13 residues. Full variable domain (outside the CDR3, taken from reference TRBV18 and TRBJ1-1): NAGVMQNPRHLVRRRGQEARLRCSPMKGHSHVYWYRQLPEEGLKFMVYLQKENIIDESGMPKERFSAEFPKEGPSILRIQQVVRGDSAAYFCASSPGLNTEAFFGQGTRLTVV.

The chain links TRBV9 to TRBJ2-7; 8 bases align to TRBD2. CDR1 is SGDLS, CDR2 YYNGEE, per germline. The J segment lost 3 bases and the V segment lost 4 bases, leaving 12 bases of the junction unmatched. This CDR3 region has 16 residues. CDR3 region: CASSSKRTSKGYEQYF. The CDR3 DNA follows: TGTGCCAGCAGCTCAAAACGGACTAGCAAAGGCTACGAGCAGTACTTC.

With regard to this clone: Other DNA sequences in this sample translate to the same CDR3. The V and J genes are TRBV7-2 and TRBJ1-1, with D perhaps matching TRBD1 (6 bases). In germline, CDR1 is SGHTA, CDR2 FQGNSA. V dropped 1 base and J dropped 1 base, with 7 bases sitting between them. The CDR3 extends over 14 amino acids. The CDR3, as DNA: TGTGCCAGCAGCTTAGTACAGGGGAACACTGAAGCTTTCTTT. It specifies CASSLVQGNTEAFF.

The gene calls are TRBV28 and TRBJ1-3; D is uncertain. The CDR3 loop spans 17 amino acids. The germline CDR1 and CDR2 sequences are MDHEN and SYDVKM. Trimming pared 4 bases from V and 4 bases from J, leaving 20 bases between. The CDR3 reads CASSSEPGVLSGNTIYF. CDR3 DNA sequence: TGTGCCAGCAGTTCTGAACCCGGGGTACTCTCAGGAAACACCATATATTTT.

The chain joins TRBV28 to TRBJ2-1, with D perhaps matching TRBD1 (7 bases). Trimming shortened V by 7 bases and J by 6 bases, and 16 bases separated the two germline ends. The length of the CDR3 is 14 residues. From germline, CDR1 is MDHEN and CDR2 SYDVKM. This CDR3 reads CASISDRRGNEQFF. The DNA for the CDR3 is TGTGCCAGCATTTCGGACAGGCGGGGCAATGAGCAGTTCTTC.

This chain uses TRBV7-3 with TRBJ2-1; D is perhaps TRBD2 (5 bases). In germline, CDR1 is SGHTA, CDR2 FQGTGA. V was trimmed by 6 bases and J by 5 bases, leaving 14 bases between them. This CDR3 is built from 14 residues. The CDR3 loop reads CASRRTYQDNEQFF. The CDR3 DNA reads TGTGCCAGCAGACGGACTTACCAAGACAATGAGCAGTTCTTC.

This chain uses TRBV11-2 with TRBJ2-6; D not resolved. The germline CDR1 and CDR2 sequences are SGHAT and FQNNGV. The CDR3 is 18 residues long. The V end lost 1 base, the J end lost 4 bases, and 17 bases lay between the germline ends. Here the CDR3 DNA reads TGTGCCAGCAGCTTAGTCACGGGTTCTGTCGAAGGGGCCAACGTCCTGACTTTC. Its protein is CASSLVTGSVEGANVLTF. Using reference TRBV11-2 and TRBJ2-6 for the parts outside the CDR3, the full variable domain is EAGVAQSPRYKIIEKRQSVAFWCNPISGHATLYWYQQILGQGPKLLIQFQNNGVVDDSQLPKDRFSAERLKGVDSTLKIQPAKLEDSAVYLCASSLVTGSVEGANVLTFGAGSRLTVL.

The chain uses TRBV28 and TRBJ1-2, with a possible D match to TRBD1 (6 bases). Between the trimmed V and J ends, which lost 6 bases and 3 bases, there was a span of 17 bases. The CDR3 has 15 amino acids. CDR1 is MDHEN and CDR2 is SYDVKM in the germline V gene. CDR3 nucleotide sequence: TGTGCCAGCAGCTCGACAGGCTACGAGGACTATGGCTACACCTTC. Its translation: CASSSTGYEDYGYTF.

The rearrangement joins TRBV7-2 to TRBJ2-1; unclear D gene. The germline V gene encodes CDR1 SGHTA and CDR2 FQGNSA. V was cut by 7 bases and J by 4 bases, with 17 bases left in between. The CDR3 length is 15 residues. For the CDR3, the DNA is TGTGCCAGCACCCGACAAATGGTCCGGTACAATGAGCAGTTCTTC. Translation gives CASTRQMVRYNEQFF.

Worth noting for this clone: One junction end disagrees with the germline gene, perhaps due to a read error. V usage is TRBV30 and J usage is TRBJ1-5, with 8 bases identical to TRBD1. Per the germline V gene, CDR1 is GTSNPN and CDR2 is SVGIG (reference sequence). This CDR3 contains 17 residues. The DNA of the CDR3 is TGTGCCTGGAGTGTTCGGACAGGGAAAATTAGCAATCAGCCCCGGCATTTT. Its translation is CAWSVRTGKISNQPRHF. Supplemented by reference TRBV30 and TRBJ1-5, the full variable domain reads SQTIHQWPATLVQPVGSPLSLECTVEGTSNPNLYWYRQAAGRGLQLLFYSVGIGQISSEVPQNLSASRPQDRQFILSSKKLLLSDSGFYLCAWSVRTGKISNQPRHFGDGTRLSIL.

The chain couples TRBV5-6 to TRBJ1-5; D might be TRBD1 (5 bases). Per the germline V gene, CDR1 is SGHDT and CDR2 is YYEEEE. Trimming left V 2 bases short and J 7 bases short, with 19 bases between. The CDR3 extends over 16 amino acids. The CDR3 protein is CASSFGVGGASQPQHF. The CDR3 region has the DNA TGTGCCAGCAGCTTCGGAGTCGGGGGTGCTTCACAGCCCCAGCATTTT.

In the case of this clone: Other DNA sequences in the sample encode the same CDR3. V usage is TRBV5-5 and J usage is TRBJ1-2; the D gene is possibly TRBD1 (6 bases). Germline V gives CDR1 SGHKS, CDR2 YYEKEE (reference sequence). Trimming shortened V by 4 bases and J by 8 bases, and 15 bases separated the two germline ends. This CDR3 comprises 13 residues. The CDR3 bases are TGTGCCAGCAGCCTGGTCAGGGGAGAGGGCTACACCTTC. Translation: CASSLVRGEGYTF.

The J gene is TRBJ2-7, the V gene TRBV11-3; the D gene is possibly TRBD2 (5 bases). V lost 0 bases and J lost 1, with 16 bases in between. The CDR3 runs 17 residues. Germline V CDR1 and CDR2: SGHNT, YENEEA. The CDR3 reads CASSLDLRFRGSYEQYF. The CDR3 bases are TGTGCCAGCAGCTTAGATTTAAGGTTCCGAGGGTCCTACGAGCAGTACTTC.

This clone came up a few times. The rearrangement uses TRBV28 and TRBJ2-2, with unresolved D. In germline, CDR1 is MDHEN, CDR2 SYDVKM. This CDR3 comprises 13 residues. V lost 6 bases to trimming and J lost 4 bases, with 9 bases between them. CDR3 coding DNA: TGTGCCAGCAGCTCCCCGGGCACCGGGGAGCTGTTTTTT. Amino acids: CASSSPGTGELFF. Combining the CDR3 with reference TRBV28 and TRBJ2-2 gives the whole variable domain DVKVTQSSRYLVKRTGEKVFLECVQDMDHENMFWYRQDPGLGLRLIYFSYDVKMKEKGDIPEGYSVSREKKERFSLILESASTNQTSMYLCASSSPGTGELFFGEGSRLTVL.

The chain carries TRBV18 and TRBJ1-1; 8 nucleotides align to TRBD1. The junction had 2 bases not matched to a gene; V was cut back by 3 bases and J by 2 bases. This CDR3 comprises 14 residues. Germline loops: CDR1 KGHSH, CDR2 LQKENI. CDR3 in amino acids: CASSPDRDNTEAFF. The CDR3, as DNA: TGTGCCAGCTCACCGGACAGGGACAACACTGAAGCTTTCTTT.

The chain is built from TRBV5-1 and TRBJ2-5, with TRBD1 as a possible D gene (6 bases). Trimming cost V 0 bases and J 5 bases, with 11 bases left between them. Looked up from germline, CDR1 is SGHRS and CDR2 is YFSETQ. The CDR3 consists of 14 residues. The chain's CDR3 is CASSLGDTKETQYF. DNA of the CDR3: TGCGCCAGCAGCTTGGGGGACACAAAGGAGACCCAGTACTTC.

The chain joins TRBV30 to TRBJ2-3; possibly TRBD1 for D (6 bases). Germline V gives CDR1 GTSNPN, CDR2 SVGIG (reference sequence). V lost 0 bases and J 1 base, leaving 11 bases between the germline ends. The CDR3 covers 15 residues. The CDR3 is CAWSVQGIGTDTQYF. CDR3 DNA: TGTGCCTGGAGTGTACAGGGTATAGGCACAGATACGCAGTATTTT.

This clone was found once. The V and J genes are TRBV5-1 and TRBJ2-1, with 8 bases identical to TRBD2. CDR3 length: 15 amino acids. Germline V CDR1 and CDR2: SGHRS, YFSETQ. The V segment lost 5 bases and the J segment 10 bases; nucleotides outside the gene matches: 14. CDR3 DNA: TGCGCCAGCAGGCCTCCGGGACTAGAGGTCCAGGAGCAGTTCTTC. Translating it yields CASRPPGLEVQEQFF.

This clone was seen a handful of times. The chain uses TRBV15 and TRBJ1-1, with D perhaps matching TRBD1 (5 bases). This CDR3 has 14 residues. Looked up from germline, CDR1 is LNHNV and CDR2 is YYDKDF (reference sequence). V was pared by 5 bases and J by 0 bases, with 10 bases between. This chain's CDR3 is CATSSRDLNTEAFF. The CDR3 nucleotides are TGTGCCACCAGCTCACGGGACTTGAACACTGAAGCTTTCTTT. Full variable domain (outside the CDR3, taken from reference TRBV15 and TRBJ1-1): DAMVIQNPRYQVTQFGKPVTLSCSQTLNHNVMYWYQQKSSQAPKLLFHYYDKDFNNEADTPDNFQSRRPNTSFCFLDIRSPGLGDTAMYLCATSSRDLNTEAFFGQGTRLTVV.

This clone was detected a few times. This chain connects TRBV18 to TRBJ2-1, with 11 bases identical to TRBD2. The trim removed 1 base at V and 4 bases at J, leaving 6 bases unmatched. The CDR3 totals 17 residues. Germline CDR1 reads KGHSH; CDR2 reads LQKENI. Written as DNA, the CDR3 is TGTGCCAGCTCACCACTTAGCGGGAGGGCCGGTTACAATGAGCAGTTCTTC. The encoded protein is CASSPLSGRAGYNEQFF.

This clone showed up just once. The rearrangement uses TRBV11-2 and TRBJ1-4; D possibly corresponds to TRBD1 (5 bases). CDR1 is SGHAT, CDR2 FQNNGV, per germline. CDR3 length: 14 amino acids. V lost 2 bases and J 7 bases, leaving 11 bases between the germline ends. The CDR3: CASSLNQGGEKLFF. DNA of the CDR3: TGTGCCAGCAGCTTAAATCAGGGAGGTGAAAAACTGTTTTTT.

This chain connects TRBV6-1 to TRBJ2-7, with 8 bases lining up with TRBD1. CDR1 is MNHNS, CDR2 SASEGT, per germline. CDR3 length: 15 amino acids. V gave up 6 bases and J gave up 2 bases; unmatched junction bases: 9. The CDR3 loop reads CASSVSRDRPYEQYF. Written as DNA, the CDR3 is TGTGCCAGCAGCGTATCCCGGGACAGGCCCTACGAGCAGTACTTC.

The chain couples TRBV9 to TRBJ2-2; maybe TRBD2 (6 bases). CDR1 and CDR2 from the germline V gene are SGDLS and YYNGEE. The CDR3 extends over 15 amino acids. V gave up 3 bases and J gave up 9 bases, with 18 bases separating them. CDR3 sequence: CASSADGGWDRELFF. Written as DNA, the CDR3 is TGTGCCAGCAGCGCCGACGGGGGATGGGACCGGGAGCTGTTTTTT.

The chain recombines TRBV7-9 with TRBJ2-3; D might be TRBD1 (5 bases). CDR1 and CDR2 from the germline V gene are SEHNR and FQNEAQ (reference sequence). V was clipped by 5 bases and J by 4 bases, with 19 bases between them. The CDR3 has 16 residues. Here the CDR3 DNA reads TGTGCCAGCAGCGTGGGCGACAGAGTAATAGCAGATACGCAGTATTTT. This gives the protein CASSVGDRVIADTQYF.

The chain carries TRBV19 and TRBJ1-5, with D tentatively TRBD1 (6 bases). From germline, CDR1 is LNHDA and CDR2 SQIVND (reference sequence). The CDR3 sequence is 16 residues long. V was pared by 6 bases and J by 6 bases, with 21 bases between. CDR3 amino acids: CASSRAAQGIGQPQHF. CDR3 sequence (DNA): TGTGCCAGTAGCAGGGCGGCGCAGGGGATAGGTCAGCCCCAGCATTTT.

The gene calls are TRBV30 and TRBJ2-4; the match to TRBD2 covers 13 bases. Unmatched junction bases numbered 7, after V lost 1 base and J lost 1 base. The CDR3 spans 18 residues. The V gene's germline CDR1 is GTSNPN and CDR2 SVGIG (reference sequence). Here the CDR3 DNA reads TGTGCCTGGAGTGGAAAACTAGCGGGAGGGAAGGCCAAAAACATTCAGTACTTC. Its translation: CAWSGKLAGGKAKNIQYF.

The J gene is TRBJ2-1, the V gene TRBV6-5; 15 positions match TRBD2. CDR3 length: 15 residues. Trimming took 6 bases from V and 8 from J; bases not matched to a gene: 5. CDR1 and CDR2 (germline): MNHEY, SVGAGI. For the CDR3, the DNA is TGTGCCAGCAGCCCCGGACTAGCGGGAGGGGATGAGCAGTTCTTC. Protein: CASSPGLAGGDEQFF.

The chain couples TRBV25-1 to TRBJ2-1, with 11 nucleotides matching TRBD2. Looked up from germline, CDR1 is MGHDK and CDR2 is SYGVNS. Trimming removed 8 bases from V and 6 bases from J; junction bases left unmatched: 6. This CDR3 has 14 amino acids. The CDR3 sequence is CASWTGTSGNEQFF. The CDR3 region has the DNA TGTGCCAGCTGGACCGGGACTAGCGGCAATGAGCAGTTCTTC.

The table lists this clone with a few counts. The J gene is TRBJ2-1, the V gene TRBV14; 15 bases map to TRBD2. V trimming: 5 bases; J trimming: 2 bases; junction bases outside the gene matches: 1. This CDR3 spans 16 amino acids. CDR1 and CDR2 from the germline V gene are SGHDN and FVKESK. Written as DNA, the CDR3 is TGTGCCAGCAGCGGACTAGCGGGAGGGACCTACAATGAGCAGTTCTTC. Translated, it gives CASSGLAGGTYNEQFF.

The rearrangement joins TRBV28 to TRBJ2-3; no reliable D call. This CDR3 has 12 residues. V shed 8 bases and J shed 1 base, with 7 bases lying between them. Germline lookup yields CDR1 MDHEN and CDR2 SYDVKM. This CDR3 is CASAQGTDTQYF. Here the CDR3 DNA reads TGTGCCAGCGCCCAGGGCACAGATACGCAGTATTTT.

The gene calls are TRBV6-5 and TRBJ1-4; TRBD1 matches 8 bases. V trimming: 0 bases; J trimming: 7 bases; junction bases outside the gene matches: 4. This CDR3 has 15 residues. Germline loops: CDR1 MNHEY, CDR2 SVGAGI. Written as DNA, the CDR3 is TGTGCCAGCAGTTACTCTCCAGGGGGCGGTGAAAAACTGTTTTTT. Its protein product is CASSYSPGGGEKLFF.